This is a list of T cell receptor beta chains from one sample in a study of T-cell memory formation after mild COVID-19. TCRdb used MiXCR to reprocess the 5' RACE reads, holding one entry per CDR3 protein. This table holds roughly 130,000 distinct CDR3 sequences, approximately 6.2% found once. The specimen was PBMCs or a T cell subset sorted from them (not recorded which). The source is an adult woman who had mild COVID-19 (a few samples of this study predate the infection). Cell type and time point are not known. CDR3s include the opening cysteine and the closing phenylalanine or tryptophan. Each record gives: J gene, clone size, V gene, CDR3 protein. A clone size is listed for some rows: how often the clone was seen (once, few, many), or a class if it is expanded.

>TRBJ1-2|few|TRBV5-1
CASSLAGWQNYGYTF
>TRBJ1-1|-|TRBV6-1
CASRIELNTEAFF
>TRBJ2-7|many|TRBV7-2
CASSQGQGAVEQYF
>TRBJ2-1|many|TRBV7-2
CASSFVRNEQFF
>TRBJ2-3|many|TRBV9
CASSVGGRGVIDTQYF
>TRBJ1-1|-|TRBV9
CASSPQPRGSNTEAFF
>TRBJ1-1|-|TRBV6-2/TRBV6-3
CASSQYTEAFF
>TRBJ2-1|many|TRBV4-1
CASSQDLAGGFSSYNEQFF
>TRBJ1-2|-|TRBV12-3/TRBV12-4
CASSSGPANYGYTF
>TRBJ1-1|-|TRBV7-2
CASSLLQVNTEAFF
>TRBJ2-1|few|TRBV7-9
CASSSWDSSRESSYNEQFF
>TRBJ1-1|-|TRBV7-3
CASSLTAGTEAFF
>TRBJ1-1|few|TRBV5-5
CASSLGPKNTEAFF
>TRBJ2-3|many|TRBV5-1
CASSLAGSTDTQYF